The source of this T cell receptor beta chain is a study of blood T cell repertoires in COVID-19. Turning to the study itself: PBMCs, B-cell-depleted T cells, or T cells were the source of the cDNA or gDNA that made up the material.

Some clones are missing from TCRdb's copy, which holds only in-frame ones; the method was immunoSEQ multiplex PCR. Here the sample spans about 59,000 clones, around three quarters being singletons. The sequencing input was peripheral blood. The receptor's source is a man aged 60-69 years with acute or convalescent COVID-19.

In nucleotides, the CDR3 is TGTGCCAGCTCACCACTTGATTCGGGGGGCGATGGCTACACCTTC. The encoded protein is CASSPLDSGGDGYTF. The chain recombines TRBV18 with TRBJ1-2; TRBD1 might be the D (6 bases). Looked up from germline, CDR1 is KGHSH and CDR2 is LQKENI. This CDR3 has 15 amino acids. V shed 1 base and J shed 6 bases, with 15 bases lying between them.